The text below deals with one T cell receptor beta chain. Its antigen is not known. The PCR used 60 Vbeta and 13 Jbeta primers. Libraries were prepared by immunoSEQ multiplex PCR; TCRdb keeps only in-frame clonotypes and omits some of them. The data hold 150,000 or so clones, with about four fifths observed a single time. This record comes from a study of cytomegalovirus exposure and HLA in healthy donors. The study's findings and limits: Specificity for CMV antigens was confirmed in vitro for three of the CMV-associated chains. Within an earlier analysis, most TCR beta V segments proved productive either about 90% or about 30% of the time. Rarity held for most TCR sequences, but there were some public TCRs that occurred in many donors.

CDR1 and CDR2 (germline): GTSNPN, SVGIG (reference sequence). The germline V and J ends were trimmed by 1 base and 1 base, with 11 bases remaining between them. The CDR3 loop spans 14 amino acids. Sequencing input: PBMCs. This chain links TRBV30 with TRBJ2-7, with D possibly matching TRBD2 (6 bases). This clonotype was obtained from a male donor in good health and CMV-seropositive. In nucleotides, the CDR3 is TGTGCCTGGAGTGAGGTGACTAGTTCCTACGAGCAGTACTTC. Encoded protein: CAWSEVTSSYEQYF.